This is a list of T cell receptor beta chains from one sample in a study of blood T cells in healthy people across ages. TCRdb used MiXCR to reprocess the 5' RACE reads, holding one entry per CDR3 protein. The top ten clones hold about 8% of a sample with around 1.7 million distinct CDR3 sequences, about 30% of them seen once. The sequenced sample was blood. The source is a woman in her twenties or thirties in good health. The CDR3 runs from the conserved cysteine through the conserved F or W. A D gene is named only where the DNA matches it firmly. The listing skips clone size in some rows; elsewhere it reads once, few, many or a size class.

TRBJ2-7,NA,many,TRBV10-3,TGTGCCATCAGTGACAGGGCCGTTCCCAGGGGCGAGCAGTACTTC,CAISDRAVPRGEQYF
TRBJ2-7,TRBD1,many,TRBV20-1,TGCAGTGCCATAGGGACAGGGAGGTACGAGCAGTACTTC,CSAIGTGRYEQYF
TRBJ2-5,TRBD1,few,TRBV18,TGTGCCAGCTCACCACCGACCGGACAGGGCACGCAAGAGACCCAGTACTTC,CASSPPTGQGTQETQYF
TRBJ1-2,NA,few,TRBV18,TGTGCCAGCTCACCAGCTCAGGGCCCGTACACCTTC,CASSPAQGPYTF
TRBJ2-7,TRBD2,many,TRBV29-1,TGCAGCGTTTTGGGGACTAGCGGATCTACGACGGAGCAGTACTTC,CSVLGTSGSTTEQYF
TRBJ1-2,NA,NA,TRBV3-1,TGTGCCAGCAGCCAAGCGTCGGATGGCTACACCTTC,CASSQASDGYTF
TRBJ2-3,NA,NA,TRBV6-5,TGTGCCAGCAGCCCGAGACAGCCTGGTACGCAGTATTTT,CASSPRQPGTQYF
TRBJ2-5,NA,NA,TRBV14,TGTGCCAGCAGCCCCGGGCGGGACGGTGAGACCCAGTACTTC,CASSPGRDGETQYF
TRBJ1-6,NA,NA,TRBV18,TGTGCCAGCTCACCAAACCGAAACTCGGATTCACCCCTCCACTTT,CASSPNRNSDSPLHF
TRBJ2-1,NA,NA,TRBV20-1,TGCAGTGCCCCCCCCGGGGCTGGTGGGCAGTTCTTC,CSAPPGAGGQFF
TRBJ2-3,NA,many,TRBV2,TGTGCCAGCAGCCCCAGTGGGGGTGCAGATACGCAGTATTTT,CASSPSGGADTQYF
TRBJ1-2,NA,many,TRBV5-1,TGCGCCAGCAGCTTGGGGGACATCGGCGGCTACACCTTC,CASSLGDIGGYTF
TRBJ2-1,NA,few,TRBV6-2/TRBV6-3,TGTGCCAGCAGTTTCCGGAGTTCCTGGTTTGAGAATGAGCAGTTCTTC,CASSFRSSWFENEQFF
TRBJ2-7,NA,many,TRBV7-2,TGTGCCAGCAGCTTAGGGGGCTACGACTACGAGCAGTACTTC,CASSLGGYDYEQYF
TRBJ1-4,NA,few,TRBV5-1,TGCGCCAGCAGAATGACGGCCTCTAATGAAAAACTGTTTTTT,CASRMTASNEKLFF
TRBJ2-7,NA,many,TRBV6-5,TGTGCCAGCAGTTTGCAGGTTGGTTCCTACGAGCAGTACTTC,CASSLQVGSYEQYF
TRBJ2-4,NA,NA,TRBV2,TGTGCCAGCAGAGTACAGGGTGTAGCAGCCAAAAACATTCAGTACTTC,CASRVQGVAAKNIQYF
TRBJ2-1,TRBD2,few,TRBV28,TGTGCCAGCAGGGGACTAGCGAAATACAATGAGCAGTTCTTC,CASRGLAKYNEQFF
TRBJ2-1,TRBD2,NA,TRBV29-1,TGCAGCGTGGGGATAGCGGGAGTAGATGAGCAGTTCTTC,CSVGIAGVDEQFF
TRBJ2-5,TRBD1,NA,TRBV4-3,TGCGCCAGCAGCCGGCGGGCGACAGGGCTTCTCCAAGAGACCCAGTACTTC,CASSRRATGLLQETQYF
TRBJ2-5,NA,NA,TRBV5-5,TGTGCCAGCAGCTTTCAGGTGGGCATGGAGACCCAGTACTTC,CASSFQVGMETQYF
TRBJ2-4,NA,few,TRBV9,TGTGCCAGCAGCGTAGGGGGAGATATTCAGTACTTC,CASSVGGDIQYF
TRBJ2-5,TRBD1,few,TRBV7-2,TGTGCCAGCAGCTTAGGAAGTGGACAGGCGGGGACCCAGTACTTC,CASSLGSGQAGTQYF
TRBJ2-3,NA,NA,TRBV6-1,TGTGCCAGCAGTGAATTTCCGACTAGTCGGGGTACGCAGTATTTT,CASSEFPTSRGTQYF
TRBJ2-1,NA,NA,TRBV7-9,TGTGCCAGCAAGGAGGGCAATGAGCAGTTCTTC,CASKEGNEQFF
TRBJ2-6,TRBD1,NA,TRBV2,TGTGCCAGCGGAAGACAGGGGGCTGGGGCCAACGTCCTGACTTTC,CASGRQGAGANVLTF
TRBJ2-1,TRBD2,few,TRBV5-1,TGCGCCAGCAGCTACTCGCTCCAAGCGGGGGGGGCCTACAATGAGCAGTTCTTC,CASSYSLQAGGAYNEQFF
TRBJ1-2,NA,NA,TRBV7-6,TGTGCCAGCAGCTTGGCCGGGCCGGACAGCTCCGGTGGCTGCACCTTC,CASSLAGPDSSGGCTF
TRBJ1-2,NA,NA,TRBV20-1,TGCAGTGCTAGAGTCGGGGGTTTTATTGGCTACACCTTC,CSARVGGFIGYTF
TRBJ2-2,TRBD2,NA,TRBV12-3/TRBV12-4,TGTGCCAGCAGTCCCCTAGCGGGGGTCAACACCGGGGAGCTGTTTTTT,CASSPLAGVNTGELFF
TRBJ1-2,TRBD1,NA,TRBV29-1,TGCAGCGTCCTGGGACAGGGGTTTGGCTACACCTTC,CSVLGQGFGYTF
TRBJ2-3,TRBD1,NA,TRBV24-1,TGTGCCGCCAGTGATTCGAGGACAGGGTACCCAGATACGCAGTATTTT,CAASDSRTGYPDTQYF
TRBJ2-3,NA,many,TRBV6-5,TGTGCCAGCAGTGAACAGCGCACAGATACGCAGTATTTT,CASSEQRTDTQYF
TRBJ2-7,TRBD2,many,TRBV12-3/TRBV12-4,TGTGCCAGCACCTTTGGGCTAGCGGGAACCTACGAGCAGTACTTC,CASTFGLAGTYEQYF
TRBJ1-2,TRBD1,few,TRBV6-5,TGTGCCAGCAGTTACACATTAGGACAGGGGAACTATGGCTACACCTTC,CASSYTLGQGNYGYTF
TRBJ1-3,NA,NA,TRBV7-9,TGTGCCAGCAGCCTGAGGGAGTCTGGAAACACCATATATTTT,CASSLRESGNTIYF
TRBJ2-1,NA,few,TRBV2,TGTGCCGGCAAAGGGACACCCCTTGAGCAGTTCTTC,CAGKGTPLEQFF
TRBJ1-1,NA,NA,TRBV27,TGTGCCAGCACCACGTCCCAGGGCTTGAACACTGAAGCTTTCTTT,CASTTSQGLNTEAFF
TRBJ2-5,NA,once,TRBV5-6,TGTGCCAGCAGTTACGACCCACGAGAGACCCAGTACTTC,CASSYDPRETQYF
TRBJ2-7,TRBD2,NA,TRBV7-6,TGTGCCAGCAGCCCTATAGCGGGAGAGTACGAGCAGTACTTC,CASSPIAGEYEQYF
TRBJ1-6,NA,many,TRBV7-3,TGTGCCAGCAGCCAACGGAGTAATTCACCCCTCCACTTT,CASSQRSNSPLHF
TRBJ2-1,TRBD1,few,TRBV5-1,TGCGCCAGCAGCTTGGTGGCGGACAGGCTCTACAATGAGCAGTTCTTC,CASSLVADRLYNEQFF
TRBJ1-2,TRBD1,NA,TRBV5-1,TGCGCCAGCAGCCCGCAGACAGGGGGCGGCTACACCTTC,CASSPQTGGGYTF
TRBJ1-1,NA,NA,TRBV7-2,TGTGCCAGCAGCCCCCGTGGATCGTTGCGGCCCACTGAAGCTTTCTTT,CASSPRGSLRPTEAFF
TRBJ2-1,NA,NA,TRBV10-2,TGCGCCAGCAGTGTAGGGCCCGTTTACAATGAGCAGTTCTTC,CASSVGPVYNEQFF
TRBJ2-5,TRBD1,NA,TRBV20-1,TGCAGTGCCCCGGCAAGGGGGCGTGAGACCCAGTACTTC,CSAPARGRETQYF
TRBJ2-7,TRBD2,NA,TRBV11-2,TGTGCCAGCAGCGACGAGGGACAGACCTTGATGGGAGAAGGACTAGCGACCACCTACGAGCAGTACTTC,CASSDEGQTLMGEGLATTYEQYF
TRBJ1-1,NA,many,TRBV29-1,TGCAGCGTTGAGTCCCAGAACACTGAAGCTTTCTTT,CSVESQNTEAFF
TRBJ1-3,NA,NA,TRBV13,TGTGCCAGCAGCTTCCCTCGGCGGGGAAACACCATATATTTT,CASSFPRRGNTIYF
TRBJ2-1,TRBD2,NA,TRBV3-1,TGTGCCAGCAGCCTAAGAGGGAGCGGGAGTTTGTACAATGAGCAGTTCTTC,CASSLRGSGSLYNEQFF
TRBJ1-1,NA,NA,TRBV6-5,TGTGCCAGCAGTTACTATCGGGGATCGAACACTGAAGCTTTCTTT,CASSYYRGSNTEAFF
TRBJ2-5,TRBD2,few,TRBV28,TGTGCCAGCTTCTTCTCGGGACTAGCGGGGAAAGAGACCCAGTACTTC,CASFFSGLAGKETQYF